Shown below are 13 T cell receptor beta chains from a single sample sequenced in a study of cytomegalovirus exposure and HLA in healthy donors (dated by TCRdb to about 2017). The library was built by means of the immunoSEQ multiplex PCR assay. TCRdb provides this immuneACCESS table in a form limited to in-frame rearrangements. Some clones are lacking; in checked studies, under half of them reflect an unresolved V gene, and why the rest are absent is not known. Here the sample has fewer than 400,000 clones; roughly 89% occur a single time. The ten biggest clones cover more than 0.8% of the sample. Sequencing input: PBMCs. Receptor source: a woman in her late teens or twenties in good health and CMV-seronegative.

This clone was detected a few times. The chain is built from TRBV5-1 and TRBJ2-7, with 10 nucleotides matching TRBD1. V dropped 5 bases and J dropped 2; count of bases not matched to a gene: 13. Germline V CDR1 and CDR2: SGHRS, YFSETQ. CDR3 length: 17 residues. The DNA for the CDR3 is TGCGCCAGCAGGTTATCCCCCTCCGGGACAGGGGCCTACGAGCAGTACTTC. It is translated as CASRLSPSGTGAYEQYF.

The CDR3 loop is CASSQSGNHGQPQHF. In nucleotides, the CDR3 is TGTGCCAGCAGCCAATCCGGGAACCACGGCCAGCCCCAGCATTTT. This chain connects TRBV7-2 to TRBJ1-5; no firm D call. Deletions cut 5 bases from V and 7 bases from J, with 18 bases between. This CDR3 has 15 amino acids. Germline CDR1 reads SGHTA; CDR2 reads FQGNSA.

The CDR3: CASSLAPGGGAGVADEQFF. CDR3 coding DNA: TGTGCCAGCAGCTTAGCCCCAGGAGGTGGAGCGGGAGTTGCAGATGAGCAGTTCTTC. J is TRBJ2-1 and V is TRBV7-9, with TRBD2 matching 8 bases. CDR3 length: 19 amino acids. Germline lookup yields CDR1 SEHNR and CDR2 FQNEAQ (reference sequence). The junction had 18 bases not matched to a gene; V was cut back by 0 bases and J by 8 bases. Variable domain in full (rest from reference TRBV7-9 and TRBJ2-1): DTGVSQNPRHKITKRGQNVTFRCDPISEHNRLYWYRQTLGQGPEFLTYFQNEAQLEKSRLLSDRFSAERPKGSFSTLEIQRTEQGDSAMYLCASSLAPGGGAGVADEQFFGPGTRLTVL.

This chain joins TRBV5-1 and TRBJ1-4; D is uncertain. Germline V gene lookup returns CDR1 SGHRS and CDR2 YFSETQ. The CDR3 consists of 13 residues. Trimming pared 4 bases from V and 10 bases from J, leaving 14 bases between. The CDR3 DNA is TGCGCCAGCAGCGATTCGGGAGAAAGAAAACTGTTTTTT. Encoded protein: CASSDSGERKLFF.

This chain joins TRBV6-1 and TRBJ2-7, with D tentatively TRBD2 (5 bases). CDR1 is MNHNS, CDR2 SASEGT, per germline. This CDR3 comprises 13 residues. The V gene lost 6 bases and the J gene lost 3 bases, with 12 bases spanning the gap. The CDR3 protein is CASRDPGYYEQYF. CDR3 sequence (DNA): TGTGCCAGCAGAGACCCGGGATACTACGAGCAGTACTTC.

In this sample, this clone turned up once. The chain's CDR3 is CASSVTNRGSYNEQFF. The CDR3, as DNA: TGTGCCAGCAGCGTCACCAACAGGGGATCCTACAATGAGCAGTTCTTC. The chain uses TRBV9 and TRBJ2-1; 7 bases align to TRBD1. CDR3 length: 16 amino acids. Germline CDR1 is SGDLS and CDR2 is YYNGEE. The J segment lost 1 base and the V segment lost 2 bases, leaving 6 bases of the junction unmatched.

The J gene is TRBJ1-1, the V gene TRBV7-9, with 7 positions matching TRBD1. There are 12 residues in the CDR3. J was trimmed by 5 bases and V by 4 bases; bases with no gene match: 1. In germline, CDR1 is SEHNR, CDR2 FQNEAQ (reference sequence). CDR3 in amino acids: CASSSGGTEAFF. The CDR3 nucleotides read TGTGCCAGCAGCTCAGGGGGGACTGAAGCTTTCTTT.

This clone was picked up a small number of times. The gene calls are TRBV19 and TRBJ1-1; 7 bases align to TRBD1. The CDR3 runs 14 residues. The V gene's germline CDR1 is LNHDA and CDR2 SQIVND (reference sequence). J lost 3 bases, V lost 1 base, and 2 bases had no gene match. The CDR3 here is CASSIVGTDTEAFF. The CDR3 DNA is TGTGCCAGTAGTATAGTAGGGACAGACACTGAAGCTTTCTTT.

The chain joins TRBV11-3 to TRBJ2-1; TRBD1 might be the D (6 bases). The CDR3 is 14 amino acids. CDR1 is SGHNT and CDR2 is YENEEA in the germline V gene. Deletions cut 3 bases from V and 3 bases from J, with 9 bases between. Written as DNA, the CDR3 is TGTGCCAGCAGCTTCGGACAGAGCTACAATGAGCAGTTCTTC. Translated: CASSFGQSYNEQFF.

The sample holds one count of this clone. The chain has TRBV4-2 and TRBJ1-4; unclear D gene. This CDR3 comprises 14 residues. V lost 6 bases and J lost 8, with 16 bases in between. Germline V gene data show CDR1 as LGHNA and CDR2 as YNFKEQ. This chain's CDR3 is CASSPPVGDEKLFF. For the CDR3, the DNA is TGTGCCAGCAGTCCCCCCGTGGGCGACGAAAAACTGTTTTTT.

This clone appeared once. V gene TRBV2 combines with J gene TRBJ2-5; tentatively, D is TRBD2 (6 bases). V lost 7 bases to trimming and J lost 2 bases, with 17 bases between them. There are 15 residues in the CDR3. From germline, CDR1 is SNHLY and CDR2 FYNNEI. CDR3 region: CASTSSGSRQETQYF. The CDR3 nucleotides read TGTGCCAGCACTTCCTCCGGGAGCCGGCAAGAGACCCAGTACTTC.

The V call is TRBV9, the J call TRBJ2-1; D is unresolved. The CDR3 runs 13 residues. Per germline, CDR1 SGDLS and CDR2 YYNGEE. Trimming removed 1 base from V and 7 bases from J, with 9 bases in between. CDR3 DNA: TGTGCCAGCAGCGTAAGCTCGCTGAATGAGCAGTTCTTC. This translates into CASSVSSLNEQFF.

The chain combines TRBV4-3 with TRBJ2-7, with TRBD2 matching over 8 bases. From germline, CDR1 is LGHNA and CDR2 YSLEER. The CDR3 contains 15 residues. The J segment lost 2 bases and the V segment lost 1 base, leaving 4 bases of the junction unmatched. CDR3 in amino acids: CASSQATGLAYEQYF. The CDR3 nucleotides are TGCGCCAGCAGCCAAGCGACGGGACTAGCCTACGAGCAGTACTTC.